Below, one TCR beta chain is given with its context. Its antigen is not known. The sample is drawn from a study of PD-1 blockade in classical Hodgkin lymphoma. Regarding time point: cycle 4 day 1 (C4D1), after more than five weeks of nivolumab. Each patient experienced a relapse that followed autologous stem cell transplantation, and brentuximab vedotin exposure varied. The study, taken as a whole, reports: TCR diversity rose significantly by C4D1 in CD4+ but not CD8+ cells. Relapsed/refractory patients reportedly had lower baseline diversity than newly diagnosed patients. The authors excluded patients who started nivolumab under 1 year after ASCT.

Generated by immunoSEQ multiplex PCR, the TCRdb table keeps only in-frame clones and is missing some. Here the sample spans 25,000 to 35,000 clones, over 75% being singletons. Germline assignment: CDR1 MNHNY and CDR2 SVGAGI (reference sequence). Deletions cut 5 bases from V and 8 bases from J, with 18 bases between. This CDR3 has 15 residues. This chain links TRBV6-6 with TRBJ1-4; D may be TRBD1 (5 bases). Source: peripheral blood mononuclear cells (PBMCs), taken before the fourth cycle of nivolumab. This clonotype was obtained from a human donor with classical Hodgkin lymphoma. CDR3 in DNA: TGTGCCAGCAGTATCAATGGGGGGTTAATGGAAAAACTGTTTTTT. Its translation: CASSINGGLMEKLFF.